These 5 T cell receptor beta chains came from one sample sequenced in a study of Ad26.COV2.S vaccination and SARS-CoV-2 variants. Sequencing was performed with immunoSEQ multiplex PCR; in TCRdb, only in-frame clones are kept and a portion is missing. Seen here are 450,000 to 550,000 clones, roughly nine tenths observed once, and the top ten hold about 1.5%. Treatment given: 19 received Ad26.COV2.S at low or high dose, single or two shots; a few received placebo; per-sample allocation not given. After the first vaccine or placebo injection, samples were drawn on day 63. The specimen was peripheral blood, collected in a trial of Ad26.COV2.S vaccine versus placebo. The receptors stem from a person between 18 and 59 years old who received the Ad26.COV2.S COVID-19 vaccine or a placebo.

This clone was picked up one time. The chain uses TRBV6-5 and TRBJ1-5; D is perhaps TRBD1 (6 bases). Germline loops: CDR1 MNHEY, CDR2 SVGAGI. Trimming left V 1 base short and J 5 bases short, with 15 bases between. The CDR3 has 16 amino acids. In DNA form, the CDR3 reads TGTGCCAGCAGTTACTACGCCGTGGGGGGCGATCAGCCCCAGCATTTT. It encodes CASSYYAVGGDQPQHF.

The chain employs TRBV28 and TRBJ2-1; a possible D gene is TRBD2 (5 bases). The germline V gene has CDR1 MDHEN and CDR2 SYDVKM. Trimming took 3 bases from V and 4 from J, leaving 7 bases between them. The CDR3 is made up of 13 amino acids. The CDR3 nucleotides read TGTGCCAGCAGTTTCGGGGAGTACAATGAGCAGTTCTTC. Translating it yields CASSFGEYNEQFF.

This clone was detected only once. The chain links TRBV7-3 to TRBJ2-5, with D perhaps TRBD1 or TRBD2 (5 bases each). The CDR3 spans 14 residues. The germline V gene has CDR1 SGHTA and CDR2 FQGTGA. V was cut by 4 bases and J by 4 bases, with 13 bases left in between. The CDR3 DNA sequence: TGTGCCAGCAGCTCCGGTGGGGGTGGAGAGACCCAGTACTTC. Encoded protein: CASSSGGGGETQYF. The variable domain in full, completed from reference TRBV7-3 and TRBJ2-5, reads GAGVSQTPSNKVTEKGKYVELRCDPISGHTALYWYRQSLGQGPEFLIYFQGTGAADDSGLPNDRFFAVRPEGSVSTLKIQRTERGDSAVYLCASSSGGGGETQYFGPGTRLLVL.

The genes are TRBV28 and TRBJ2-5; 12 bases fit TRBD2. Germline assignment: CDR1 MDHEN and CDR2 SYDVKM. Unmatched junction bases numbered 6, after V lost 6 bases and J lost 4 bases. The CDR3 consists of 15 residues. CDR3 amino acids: CASSDRLAGAETQYF. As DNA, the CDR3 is TGTGCCAGCAGCGACCGACTAGCGGGAGCAGAGACCCAGTACTTC.

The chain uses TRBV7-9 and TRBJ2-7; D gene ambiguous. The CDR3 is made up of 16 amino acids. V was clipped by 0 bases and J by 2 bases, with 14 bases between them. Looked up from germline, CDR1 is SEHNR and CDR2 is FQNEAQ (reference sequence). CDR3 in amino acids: CASSLASGRTPYEQYF. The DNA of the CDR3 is TGTGCCAGCAGCTTAGCGTCCGGCAGGACCCCCTACGAGCAGTACTTC.